The 4 T cell receptor beta chains below come from one sample, sequenced in a study of T cells in Graves' hyperthyroidism and ophthalmopathy. RNA transcripts served as the template for amplifying TCR beta CDR3 regions. When the TCR CDR3 underwent first-round RT-PCR, the HTBI primer set was used. Via MiXCR, TCRdb re-called the multiplex PCR reads, giving one row per CDR3 protein. Altogether hundreds of thousands of distinct CDR3 sequences are present, around 17% being singletons, with the ten largest covering under 20%. Source material: blood. All receptors derive from a woman under 30 with Graves' hyperthyroidism.

This clonotype was observed at least ten times. This chain links TRBV2 with TRBJ2-1, with a weak D call TRBD2 (5 bases). Trimming left V 6 bases short and J 7 bases short, with 22 bases between. Germline values: CDR1 SNHLY, CDR2 FYNNEI. The CDR3 runs to 16 residues. For the CDR3, the DNA is TGTGCCAGCAGCCCGGACGTGAGGGTCCGCCCGAATGAGCAGTTCTTC. Amino acids: CASSPDVRVRPNEQFF.

V gene TRBV4-1 combines with J gene TRBJ1-3; D gene uncertain. This CDR3 spans 15 amino acids. V was clipped by 2 bases and J by 1 base, with 9 bases between them. Per germline, CDR1 MGHRA and CDR2 YSYEKL. CDR3 DNA: TGCGCCAGCAGCCAAACGCATTTGTCTGGAAACACCATATATTTT. It yields the protein CASSQTHLSGNTIYF.

This clonotype occurred many times. The chain employs TRBV18 and TRBJ2-5, with D unresolved. Per the germline V gene, CDR1 is KGHSH and CDR2 is LQKENI. This CDR3 spans 15 amino acids. The V and J ends lost 2 bases and 1 base respectively, with 11 bases between them. The CDR3 sequence is CASSPSTDLQETQYF. DNA for the CDR3: TGTGCCAGCTCACCATCCACGGACCTCCAAGAGACCCAGTACTTC.

The sample holds many counts of this clonotype. The V and J genes are TRBV20-1 and TRBJ2-7; 8 bases are a match to TRBD1. Trimming took 3 bases from V and 1 from J; bases not matched to a gene: 5. This CDR3 has 14 residues. CDR1 is DFQATT, CDR2 SNEGSKA, per germline (reference sequence). The CDR3 is CSARIRGPSYEQYF. The DNA for the CDR3 is TGCAGTGCTAGGATCAGGGGGCCGTCCTACGAGCAGTACTTC.